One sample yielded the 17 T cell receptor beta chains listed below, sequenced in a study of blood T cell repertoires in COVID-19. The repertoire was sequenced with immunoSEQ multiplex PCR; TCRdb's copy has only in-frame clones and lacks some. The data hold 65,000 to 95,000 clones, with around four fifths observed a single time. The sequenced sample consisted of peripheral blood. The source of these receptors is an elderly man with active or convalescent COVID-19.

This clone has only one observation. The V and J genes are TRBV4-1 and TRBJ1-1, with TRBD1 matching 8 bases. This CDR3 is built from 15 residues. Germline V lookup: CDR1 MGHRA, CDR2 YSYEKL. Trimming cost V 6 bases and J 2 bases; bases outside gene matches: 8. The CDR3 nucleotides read TGCGCCAGCAGTCAGGGACAGGTCCCCAACACTGAAGCTTTCTTT. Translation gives CASSQGQVPNTEAFF.

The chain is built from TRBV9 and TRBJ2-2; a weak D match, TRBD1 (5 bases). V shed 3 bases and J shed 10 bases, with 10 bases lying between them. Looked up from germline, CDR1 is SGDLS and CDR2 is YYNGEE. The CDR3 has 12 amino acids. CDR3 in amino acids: CASSAQGLELFF. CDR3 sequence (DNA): TGTGCCAGCAGCGCCCAGGGATTGGAGCTGTTTTTT.

The CDR3 sequence: CASSLEPTGPPTDTQYF. DNA for the CDR3: TGCGCCAGCAGCTTGGAGCCGACAGGGCCTCCCACAGATACGCAGTATTTT. This chain connects TRBV5-1 to TRBJ2-3; 7 bases match TRBD1. CDR3 length: 17 amino acids. V dropped 0 bases and J dropped 2; count of bases not matched to a gene: 9. Looked up from germline, CDR1 is SGHRS and CDR2 is YFSETQ.

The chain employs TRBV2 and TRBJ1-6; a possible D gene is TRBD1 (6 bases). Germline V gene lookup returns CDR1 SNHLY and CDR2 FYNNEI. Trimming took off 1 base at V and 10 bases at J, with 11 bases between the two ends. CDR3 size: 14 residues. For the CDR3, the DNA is TGTGCCAGCAGTGAAGACAGGGTGCGATCACCCCTCCACTTT. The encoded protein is CASSEDRVRSPLHF.

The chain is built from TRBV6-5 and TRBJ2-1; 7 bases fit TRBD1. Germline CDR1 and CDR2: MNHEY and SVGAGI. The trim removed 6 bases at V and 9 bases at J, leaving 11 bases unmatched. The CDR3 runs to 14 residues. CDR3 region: CASRKGDSKAEQFF. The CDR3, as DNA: TGTGCCAGCAGGAAGGGGGACAGTAAGGCTGAGCAGTTCTTC.

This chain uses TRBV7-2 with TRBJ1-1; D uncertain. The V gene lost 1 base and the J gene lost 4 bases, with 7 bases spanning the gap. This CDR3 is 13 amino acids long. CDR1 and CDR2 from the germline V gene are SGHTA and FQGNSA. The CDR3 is CASSLVPSTEAFF. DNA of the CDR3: TGTGCCAGCAGCTTAGTCCCCTCCACTGAAGCTTTCTTT. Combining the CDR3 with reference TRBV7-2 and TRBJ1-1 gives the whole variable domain GAGVSQSPSNKVTEKGKDVELRCDPISGHTALYWYRQSLGQGLEFLIYFQGNSAPDKSGLPSDRFSAERTGGSVSTLTIQRTQQEDSAVYLCASSLVPSTEAFFGQGTRLTVV.

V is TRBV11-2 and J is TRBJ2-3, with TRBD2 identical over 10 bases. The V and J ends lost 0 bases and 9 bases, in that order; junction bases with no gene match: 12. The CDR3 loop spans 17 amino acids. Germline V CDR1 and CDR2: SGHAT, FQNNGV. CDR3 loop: CASSLDLLAGVGGTQYF. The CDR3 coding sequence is TGTGCCAGCAGCTTAGATCTCCTAGCGGGAGTAGGGGGGACGCAGTATTTT.

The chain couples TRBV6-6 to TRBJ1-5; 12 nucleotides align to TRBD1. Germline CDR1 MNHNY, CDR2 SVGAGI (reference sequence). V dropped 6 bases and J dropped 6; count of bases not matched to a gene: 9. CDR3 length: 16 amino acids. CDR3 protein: CASRKRGQGAPQPQHF. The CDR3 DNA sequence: TGTGCCAGCAGAAAACGGGGACAGGGGGCGCCTCAGCCCCAGCATTTT.

The CDR3 region has the DNA TGTGCCAGCAGTCGAGGGGGCCTCTATGGCTACACCTTC. Translation gives CASSRGGLYGYTF. This chain joins TRBV7-9 and TRBJ1-2; TRBD1 agrees at 7 bases. V lost 6 bases, J lost 4 bases, and 5 bases stayed unmatched. This CDR3 is 13 amino acids long. Germline V gives CDR1 SEHNR, CDR2 FQNEAQ (reference sequence).

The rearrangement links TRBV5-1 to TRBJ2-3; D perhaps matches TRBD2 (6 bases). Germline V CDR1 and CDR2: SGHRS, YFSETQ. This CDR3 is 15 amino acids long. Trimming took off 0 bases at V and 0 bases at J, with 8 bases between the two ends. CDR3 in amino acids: CASSLEEGSTDTQYF. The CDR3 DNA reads TGCGCCAGCAGCTTGGAGGAGGGGAGCACAGATACGCAGTATTTT.

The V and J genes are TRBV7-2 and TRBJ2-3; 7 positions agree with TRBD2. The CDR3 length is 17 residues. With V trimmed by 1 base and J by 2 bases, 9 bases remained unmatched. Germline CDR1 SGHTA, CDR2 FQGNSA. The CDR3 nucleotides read TGTGCCAGCAGCTTAGGGGCTAGCGGAATGACCACAGATACGCAGTATTTT. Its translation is CASSLGASGMTTDTQYF.

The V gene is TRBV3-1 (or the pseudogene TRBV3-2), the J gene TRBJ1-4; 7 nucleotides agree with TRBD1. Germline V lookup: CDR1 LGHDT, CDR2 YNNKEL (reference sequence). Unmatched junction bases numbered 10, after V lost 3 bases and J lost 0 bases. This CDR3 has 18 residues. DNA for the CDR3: TGTGCCAGCAGCCATGGTCCCGGGACAGTTGCAACTAATGAAAAACTGTTTTTT. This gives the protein CASSHGPGTVATNEKLFF.

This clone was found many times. CDR3 in amino acids: CASRRGGGRNQPQHF. The CDR3 nucleotides read TGTGCCAGCAGGCGTGGGGGCGGACGGAATCAGCCCCAGCATTTT. This chain connects TRBV28 to TRBJ1-5; weak D call: TRBD1 (6 bases). This CDR3 is built from 15 residues. The ends were cut back, 6 bases at V and 4 bases at J, with 16 bases in the middle. CDR1 and CDR2 from the germline V gene are MDHEN and SYDVKM.

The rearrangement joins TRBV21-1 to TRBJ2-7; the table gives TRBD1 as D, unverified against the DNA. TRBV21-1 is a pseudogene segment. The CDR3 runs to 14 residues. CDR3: CASSSGTGFDEQYV. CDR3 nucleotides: TGTGCCAGCAGCTCCGGGACAGGGTTCGACGAGCAGTACGTC.

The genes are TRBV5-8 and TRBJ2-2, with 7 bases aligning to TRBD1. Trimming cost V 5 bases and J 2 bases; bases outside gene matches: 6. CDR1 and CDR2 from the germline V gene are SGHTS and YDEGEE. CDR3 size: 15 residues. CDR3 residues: CASRHRDRNTGELFF. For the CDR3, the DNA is TGTGCCAGCAGACACCGGGACAGAAACACCGGGGAGCTGTTTTTT.

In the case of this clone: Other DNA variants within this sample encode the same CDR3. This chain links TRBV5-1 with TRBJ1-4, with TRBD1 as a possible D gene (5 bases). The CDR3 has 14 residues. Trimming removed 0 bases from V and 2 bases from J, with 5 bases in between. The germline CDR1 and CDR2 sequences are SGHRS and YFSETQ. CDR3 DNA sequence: TGCGCCAGCAGCTTGGCAGGGACTAATGAAAAACTGTTTTTT. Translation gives CASSLAGTNEKLFF.

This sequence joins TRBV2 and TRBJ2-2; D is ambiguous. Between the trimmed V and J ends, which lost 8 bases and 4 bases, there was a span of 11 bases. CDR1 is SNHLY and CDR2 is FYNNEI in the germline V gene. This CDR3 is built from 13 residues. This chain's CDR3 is CASGYYVTGELFF. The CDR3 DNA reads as TGTGCCAGCGGTTACTACGTCACCGGGGAGCTGTTTTTT.